The 10 T cell receptor gamma chains in this list originate from one sample, sequenced in a study of intestinal T cells in coeliac disease. TRG repertoires were amplified with LymphoTrack primers from 200 ng of biopsy DNA. TCRdb processed the multiplex PCR reads again with the CATT caller. The sample includes about 920 gamma-chain clones, more than 35% of them seen just once. Each case's genomic DNA was extracted from ten 5-µm formalin-fixed paraffin-embedded scrolls. The specimen was a duodenal biopsy. The source of these receptors is a human donor who served as a control with a normal duodenal biopsy, not a healthy volunteer.

J is TRGJ1 or TRGJ2 and V is TRGV2. There are 14 residues in the CDR3. Per the germline V gene, CDR1 is EGSNGY and CDR2 is YDSYNSKV. After removal of 3 bases from V and 10 bases from J, the junction contained 15 bases not matched to a gene. DNA of the CDR3: TGTGCCACCTGGGACCGGGCCCCCGGTATAAAGAAACTCTTT. Protein product: CATWDRAPGIKKLF.

This clone has more than one count but fewer than ten. This DNA's translation differs at residue 4 from TCRdb's protein, which comes from a much larger clone; a read error is likely, and the protein shown is translated from the DNA. The chain has TRGV3 and TRGJ1 or TRGJ2. CDR3 length equals 12 residues. Germline CDR1 reads VTNTFY; CDR2 reads YDVSTARD (reference sequence). CDR3 DNA: TGTGCCACCCGGGACAGGCCGGATAAGAAACTCTTT. Translation: CATRDRPDKKLF.

This chain connects TRGV8 to TRGJ1 or TRGJ2. Per germline, CDR1 VENAVY and CDR2 YDSYNSRV. The CDR3 extends over 11 amino acids. The CDR3 protein is CAPRSYYKKLF. The CDR3 DNA follows: TGTGCACCTCGGAGTTATTATAAGAAACTCTTT.

Worth noting for this clone: TCRdb pairs this DNA with a much larger clone's protein that differs at residue 4, likely a read error; the protein shown was translated from the DNA. This sequence joins TRGV10 and TRGJP1. TRGV10 qualifies as an ORF whose function is uncertain. CDR3 length: 14 amino acids. V gave up 10 bases and J gave up 0 bases; unmatched junction bases: 6. CDR3 sequence: CAALGDTTGWFKIF. The CDR3 bases are TGTGCTGCGTTGGGGGATACCACTGGTTGGTTCAAGATATTT.

In this sample, this clone turned up a few times. This rearrangement joins TRGV10 to TRGJP1. Being an ORF, TRGV10 has a function that is uncertain. The CDR3 loop spans 15 amino acids. Losses at the gene ends were 13 bases for V and 3 bases for J; bases not matched to a gene: 15. In DNA, the CDR3 is TGTGCTGGCGTGGGATCTGGGGCCACTGGTTGGTTCAAGATATTT. Encoded protein: CAGVGSGATGWFKIF.

The chain combines TRGV2 with TRGJP2. The CDR3 runs to 15 residues. The V and J ends lost 3 bases and 9 bases, in that order; junction bases with no gene match: 13. Per germline, CDR1 EGSNGY and CDR2 YDSYNSKV. CDR3 nucleotide sequence: TGTGCCACCTGGGACAGGGAGTTAGTGAATTGGATCAAGACGTTT. It is translated as CATWDRELVNWIKTF.

With respect to this clone: With a much larger clone just one base away, this may be a read error. At the DNA level, this CDR3 is encoded by other sequences in the same sample as well. This sequence joins TRGV9 and TRGJ1 or TRGJ2. The CDR3 extends over 13 amino acids. Looked up from germline, CDR1 is GITISATS and CDR2 is ISYDGTV (reference sequence). CDR3 sequence (DNA): TGTGCCTTGTGGGAGGCGAATTATTATAAGAAGCTCTTT. Its translation is CALWEANYYKKLF.

About this clone: A far larger clone differs by one base, so this is likely a read error. This same CDR3 is encoded by further DNA sequences in the sample. The chain couples TRGV8 to TRGJP1. Germline lookup yields CDR1 VENAVY and CDR2 YDSYNSRV. This CDR3 has 13 residues. The CDR3 region is CATWETTGWFKIF. The DNA for the CDR3 is TGTGCCACCTGGGAGACCACCGGTTGGTTCAAGATATTT.

The chain combines TRGV2 with TRGJ1 or TRGJ2. Germline loops: CDR1 EGSNGY, CDR2 YDSYNSKV. The CDR3 sequence is 14 residues long. The ends lost 5 bases at V and 8 bases at J; junction bases unmatched: 15. The CDR3 region is CATWVGLTINKKLF. The CDR3 DNA reads as TGTGCCACCTGGGTCGGATTGACTATTAATAAGAAACTCTTT.

This clone was seen more than once but under ten times. The protein held in TCRdb is that of a much larger clone and does not match this DNA's translation at residue 7, likely because of a read error; the protein shown is translated from the DNA. The V gene is TRGV9, the J gene TRGJ1 or TRGJ2. The CDR3 spans 12 residues. Germline V gene lookup returns CDR1 GITISATS and CDR2 ISYDGTV (reference sequence). Trimming at V came to 0 bases and at J to 12 bases, leaving 8 bases not matched to a gene. CDR3 coding DNA: TGTGCCTTGTGGGAGGTGCGGCTGGGGAAACTCTTT. This translates into CALWEVRLGKLF.